Included here is one T cell receptor (beta chain) sequence, with context. Its antigen is not known. CD45RO negativity and positive selection for CCR7 defined naive CD8 cells, a population that excluded terminally differentiated effector memory CD45RA+ cells. The sample belongs to a study of shared clonotypes between healthy human individuals. Findings and caveats of the study: The naive CD4 repertoires of a handful of donors were compared, and roughly 5% of clonotypes were shared. A small donor pool kept down the genetic and exposure-history diversity that was represented.

Clones were read by immunoSEQ multiplex PCR, and TCRdb kept only the in-frame ones, dropping some. Among some 2,100,000 clones listed, 93% were seen once. The specimen was naive CD8+ T cells from PBMCs. This TCR derives from a man aged 18 to 29 in good health. Some clones in this sample may be carry-over from other donors' samples.

CDR3 in DNA: TGTGCCAGCAGCCAAGGGTGGAACAGTTTGAACACTGAAGCTTTCTTT. Translation: CASSQGWNSLNTEAFF. The V gene is TRBV14, the J gene TRBJ1-1; D gene uncertain. Germline V gives CDR1 SGHDN, CDR2 FVKESK. The CDR3 has 16 amino acids. Trimming took off 1 base at V and 0 bases at J, with 12 bases between the two ends.